This entry concerns a single TCR beta chain. This record comes from a study of blood T cell repertoires in COVID-19. Generated by immunoSEQ multiplex PCR, the TCRdb table keeps only in-frame clones and is missing some. The sample comprises about 160,000 clones, approximately 85% of which are singletons, and about 1% rests with the top ten. The germline CDR1 and CDR2 sequences are LGHNT and FRNRAP. This CDR3 spans 14 amino acids. Trimming removed 5 bases from V and 1 base from J; junction bases left unmatched: 2. What was sequenced was peripheral blood. This chain joins TRBV12-5 and TRBJ2-5, with TRBD2 matching 9 bases. This sequence was found in a middle-aged man with acute or convalescent COVID-19. CDR3 DNA: TGTGCTAGTGGTCGCGGGGGGGCCCAAGAGACCCAGTACTTC. This codes for CASGRGGAQETQYF. The full variable domain, with the rest looked up from reference TRBV12-5 and TRBJ2-5, is DARVTQTPRHKVTEMGQEVTMRCQPILGHNTVFWYRQTMMQGLELLAYFRNRAPLDDSGMPKDRFSAEMPDATLATLKIQPSEPRDSAVYFCASGRGGAQETQYFGPGTRLLVL.